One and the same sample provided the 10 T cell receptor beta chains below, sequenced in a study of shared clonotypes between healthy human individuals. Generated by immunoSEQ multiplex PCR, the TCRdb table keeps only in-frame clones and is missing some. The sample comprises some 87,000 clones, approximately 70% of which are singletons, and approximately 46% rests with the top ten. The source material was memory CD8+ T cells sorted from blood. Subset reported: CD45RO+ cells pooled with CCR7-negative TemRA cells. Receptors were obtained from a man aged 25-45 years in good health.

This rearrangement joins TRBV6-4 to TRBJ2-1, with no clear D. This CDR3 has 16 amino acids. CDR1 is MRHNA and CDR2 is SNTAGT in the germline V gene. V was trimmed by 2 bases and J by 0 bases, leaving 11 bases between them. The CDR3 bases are TGTGCCAGCAGTGACGGGGTGGAGAGCTCCTACAATGAGCAGTTCTTC. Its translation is CASSDGVESSYNEQFF.

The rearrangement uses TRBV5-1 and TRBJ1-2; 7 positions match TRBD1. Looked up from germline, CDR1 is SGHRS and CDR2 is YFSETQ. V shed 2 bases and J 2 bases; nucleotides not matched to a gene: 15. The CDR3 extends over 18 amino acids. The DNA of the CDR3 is TGCGCCAGCAGCTTAATCGGGATCTTCGGGGACAGCAACTATGGCTACACCTTC. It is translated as CASSLIGIFGDSNYGYTF. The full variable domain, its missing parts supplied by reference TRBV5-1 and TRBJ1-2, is KAGVTQTPRYLIKTRGQQVTLSCSPISGHRSVSWYQQTPGQGLQFLFEYFSETQRNKGNFPGRFSGRQFSNSRSEMNVSTLELGDSALYLCASSLIGIFGDSNYGYTFGSGTRLTVV.

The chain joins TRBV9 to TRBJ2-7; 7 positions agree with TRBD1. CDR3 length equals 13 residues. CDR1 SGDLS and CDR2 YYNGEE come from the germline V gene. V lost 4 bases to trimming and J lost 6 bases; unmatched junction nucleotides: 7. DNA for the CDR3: TGTGCCAGCAGCCTCTCGACAGGGACCGAGCAGTACTTC. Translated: CASSLSTGTEQYF.

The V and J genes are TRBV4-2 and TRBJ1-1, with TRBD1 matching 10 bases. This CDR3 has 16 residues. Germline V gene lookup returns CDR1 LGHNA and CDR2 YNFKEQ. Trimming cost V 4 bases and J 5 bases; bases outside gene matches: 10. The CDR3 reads CASSLGNRDRGTEAFF. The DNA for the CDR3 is TGTGCCAGCAGCCTAGGGAACCGGGACAGGGGTACTGAAGCTTTCTTT.

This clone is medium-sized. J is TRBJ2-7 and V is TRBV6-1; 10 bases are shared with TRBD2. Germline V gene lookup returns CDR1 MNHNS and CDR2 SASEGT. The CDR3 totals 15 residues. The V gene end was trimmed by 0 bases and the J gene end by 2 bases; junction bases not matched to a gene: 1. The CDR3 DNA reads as TGTGCCAGCAGTGAAGCGCTAGCGGGAGCCTACGAGCAGTACTTC. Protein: CASSEALAGAYEQYF.

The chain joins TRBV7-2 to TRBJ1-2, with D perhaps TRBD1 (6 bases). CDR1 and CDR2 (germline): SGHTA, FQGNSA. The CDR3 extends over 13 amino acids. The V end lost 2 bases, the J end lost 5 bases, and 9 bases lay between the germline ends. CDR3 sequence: CASSLQGQYGYTF. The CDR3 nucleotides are TGTGCCAGCAGCTTACAGGGGCAGTATGGCTACACCTTC.

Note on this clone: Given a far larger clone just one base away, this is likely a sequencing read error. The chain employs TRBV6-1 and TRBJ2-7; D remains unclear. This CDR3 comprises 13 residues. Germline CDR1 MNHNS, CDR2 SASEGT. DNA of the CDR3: TGTGCCAGCAGTGATTGGTACGGCTACGAGCAGTGCTTC. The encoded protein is CASSDWYGYEQCF.

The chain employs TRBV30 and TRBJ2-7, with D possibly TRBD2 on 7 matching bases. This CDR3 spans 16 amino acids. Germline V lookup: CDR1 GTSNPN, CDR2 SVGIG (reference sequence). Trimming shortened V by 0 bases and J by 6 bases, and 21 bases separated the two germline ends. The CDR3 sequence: CAWSVLGGGGRFEQYF. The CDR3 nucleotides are TGTGCCTGGAGTGTACTTGGGGGAGGGGGAAGATTCGAGCAGTACTTC.

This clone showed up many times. The CDR3 DNA is TGTGCCAGCAGCCCGGACGGGTTTAATGAAAAACTGTTTTTT. Its translation: CASSPDGFNEKLFF. This chain joins TRBV7-9 and TRBJ1-4; D remains unclear. Trimming stripped 5 bases from V and 4 bases from J, with 11 bases between. CDR1 is SEHNR and CDR2 is FQNEAQ in the germline V gene (reference sequence). The CDR3 loop spans 14 amino acids.

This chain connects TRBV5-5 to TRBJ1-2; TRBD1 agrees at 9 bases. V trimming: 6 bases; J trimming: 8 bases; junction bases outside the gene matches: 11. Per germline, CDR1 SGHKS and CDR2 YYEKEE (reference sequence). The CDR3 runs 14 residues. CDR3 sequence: CASTPWDRAGGYTF. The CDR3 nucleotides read TGTGCCAGCACCCCCTGGGACAGGGCTGGCGGCTACACCTTC.